This record concerns one T cell receptor (beta chain) sequence. Its target is unknown. TCRdb's table, derived via immunoSEQ multiplex PCR, lists solely in-frame clones and lacks some. The sample lists about 14,000 clones; 95% to 99% were seen once. This entry belongs to a study of monozygotic twins with cystic fibrosis. Study-wide context: With about 15 PCR cycles, barcoded libraries came from about 2.9 micrograms of fragmented DNA.

The CDR3 runs to 13 residues. Germline assignment: CDR1 LNHDA and CDR2 SQIVND (reference sequence). Trimming shortened V by 8 bases and J by 2 bases, and 10 bases separated the two germline ends. Study-level results: Shared CDR3 numbers were not associated with age, concordance or severity. Nucleotide-identical clonotype sharing was significantly higher within monozygotic CF twin pairs than between unrelated CF individuals. J usage was most co-twin-similar in 8 of 16 pairs, V in 13.

The clonotype originates from a girl aged 2 to 9 with cystic fibrosis. Sequenced sample: blood. The chain recombines TRBV19 with TRBJ1-3; D ambiguous. The CDR3 loop is CASLAIAGNTIYF. The CDR3 region has the DNA TGTGCCAGTCTGGCGATTGCTGGAAACACCATATATTTT.